This T cell receptor beta chain was sequenced in a study of T-cell memory formation after mild COVID-19. Study-level background: TCR clusters largely stayed donor specific. Regarding the study as a whole: Clones contracting over day 15 to 85 were CD4/CD8 balanced, with later expanders leaning CD4+.

One entry per CDR3 protein, called by TCRdb with MiXCR from the 5' RACE reads. This sample carries around 310,000 distinct CDR3 sequences, around 20% of them seen once, and the ten largest clones take 20% to 25%. Regarding this clonotype: Its antigen is as yet unknown. The junction shows a germline mismatch at one end, possibly a read error.

This CDR3 contains 13 residues. Germline CDR1 and CDR2: SGHAT and FQNNGV. The chain is built from TRBV11-2 and TRBJ2-4, with no clear D. The sequence came from a man aged 18 to 30 who had mild COVID-19 (a few samples of this study predate the infection). Cell type and time point are not known. The sequenced sample consisted of PBMCs or a T cell subset sorted from them (not recorded which). DNA for the CDR3: TGTGCCAGCAGCTTAGCAAATCCCCAACATCTTATCTTC. Translated, it gives CASSLANPQHLIF.